The 9 T cell receptor beta chains presented below share a single source sample, sequenced in a study of shared clonotypes between healthy human individuals. Some clones are missing from TCRdb's copy, which holds only in-frame ones; the method was immunoSEQ multiplex PCR. The sample records a few million clones, around 90% being singletons. Sequencing input: naive CD4+ T cells from PBMCs. Subset defined: CD45RA+ positively selected. The receptors here all came from a man younger than 35 in good health. Some clones in this sample may be carry-over from other donors' samples.

Points on this clone: The sample carries other DNA sequences with the same CDR3. This chain joins TRBV10-3 and TRBJ2-7; D may be TRBD1 or TRBD2 (5 bases each). Germline V gene sequence: CDR1 ENHRY, CDR2 SYGVKD. Deletions cut 6 bases from V and 0 bases from J, with 9 bases between. This CDR3 comprises 13 residues. This chain's CDR3 is CAIRGTSSYEQYF. In DNA, the CDR3 is TGTGCCATCAGAGGGACGTCCTCCTACGAGCAGTACTTC.

J is TRBJ2-5 and V is TRBV10-3, with TRBD1 as a possible D gene (7 bases). This CDR3 has 15 amino acids. Germline V gene data show CDR1 as ENHRY and CDR2 as SYGVKD. Trimming pared 7 bases from V and 4 bases from J, leaving 19 bases between. The CDR3 region is CAIKRQGGPPETQYF. The CDR3 bases are TGTGCCATCAAAAGACAGGGAGGCCCCCCAGAGACCCAGTACTTC.

The CDR3 region is CASRRQGGSYEQYF. CDR3 sequence (DNA): TGTGCCAGCAGAAGACAGGGTGGCTCCTACGAGCAGTACTTC. The V gene is TRBV6-5, the J gene TRBJ2-7; TRBD1 matches 7 bases. The germline CDR1 and CDR2 sequences are MNHEY and SVGAGI. CDR3 length equals 14 residues. The V and J ends lost 6 bases and 0 bases, in that order; junction bases with no gene match: 5.

V usage is TRBV7-2 and J usage is TRBJ2-5; D unresolved. The length of the CDR3 is 15 residues. The V end was cut by 1 base, the J end by 3 bases, with 12 bases between. Germline-derived CDR1 and CDR2 are SGHTA and FQGNSA. The CDR3 nucleotides are TGTGCCAGCAGCTTAGACGGCTCAGCCAAAGAGACCCAGTACTTC. Translation gives CASSLDGSAKETQYF.

The chain joins TRBV11-2 to TRBJ2-1, with TRBD2 matching 7 bases. The V and J ends lost 6 bases and 9 bases, in that order; junction bases with no gene match: 8. The CDR3 has 13 amino acids. Germline V gene sequence: CDR1 SGHAT, CDR2 FQNNGV. The CDR3 reads CASSLTSVGEQFF. The CDR3 coding sequence is TGTGCCAGCAGTCTCACTAGCGTAGGTGAGCAGTTCTTC. Supplemented by reference TRBV11-2 and TRBJ2-1, the full variable domain reads EAGVAQSPRYKIIEKRQSVAFWCNPISGHATLYWYQQILGQGPKLLIQFQNNGVVDDSQLPKDRFSAERLKGVDSTLKIQPAKLEDSAVYLCASSLTSVGEQFFGPGTRLTVL.

In DNA form, the CDR3 reads TGTGCCAGCAGCTCCGGACAGTACACAGATACGCAGTATTTT. As protein: CASSSGQYTDTQYF. The J gene is TRBJ2-3, the V gene TRBV5-4; D perhaps matches TRBD1 (6 bases). Looked up from germline, CDR1 is SGHNT and CDR2 is YYREEE (reference sequence). With 3 bases removed from V and 2 bases from J, the gap between germline ends came to 10 bases. The CDR3 spans 14 residues. Filled out from reference TRBV5-4 and TRBJ2-3, the complete variable domain reads ETGVTQSPTHLIKTRGQQVTLRCSSQSGHNTVSWYQQALGQGPQFIFQYYREEENGRGNFPPRFSGLQFPNYSSELNVNALELDDSALYLCASSSGQYTDTQYFGPGTRLTVL.

The rearrangement joins TRBV18 to TRBJ2-6; D tentatively fits TRBD1 or TRBD2 (5 bases each). Germline loops: CDR1 KGHSH, CDR2 LQKENI. The CDR3 runs to 18 residues. V shed 3 bases and J shed 1 base, with 16 bases lying between them. In DNA form, the CDR3 reads TGTGCCAGCTCACCGAGGGGAAATATGGTTTCTGGGGCCAACGTCCTGACTTTC. Protein sequence: CASSPRGNMVSGANVLTF.

This clone was detected only once. The chain recombines TRBV29-1 with TRBJ2-1; TRBD2 matches at 8 bases. Trimming removed 7 bases from V and 3 bases from J; junction bases left unmatched: 8. This CDR3 is built from 14 residues. Germline CDR1 reads SQVTM; CDR2 reads ANQGSEA. The CDR3 reads CSAPGTRFYNEQFF. Here the CDR3 DNA reads TGCAGCGCCCCCGGGACTAGATTCTACAATGAGCAGTTCTTC.

The V gene is TRBV9, the J gene TRBJ2-5; 9 bases match TRBD1. The germline V gene encodes CDR1 SGDLS and CDR2 YYNGEE. The V and J ends lost 4 bases and 4 bases, in that order; junction bases with no gene match: 14. The length of the CDR3 is 17 residues. The CDR3 here is CASSPSRDRVIGETQYF. The CDR3 DNA sequence: TGTGCCAGCAGCCCATCCCGGGACAGGGTCATAGGAGAGACCCAGTACTTC.